These T cell receptor beta chains were read from a single sample in a study of blood T cell repertoires in COVID-19. The method was immunoSEQ multiplex PCR; TCRdb's version includes in-frame clones alone and lacks a portion of them. This repertoire shows 200,000 to 250,000 clones, about nine tenths found once; its top ten account for around 6.9%. Sequenced: peripheral blood. Receptors originate from a man aged 60-69 years who had recovered from COVID-19. Each CDR3 is given with its conserved first and last residue. The D gene is left open where the match is weak. Clone size, where shown, is once, few, many, or a class for clones that have expanded.

TRBD2	TRBV4-3	TRBJ2-7	-	CASSQALTSGLSSYEQYF	TGCGCCAGCAGCCAAGCATTGACTAGCGGGCTGAGCTCCTACGAGCAGTACTTC
-	TRBV6-5	TRBJ1-1	-	CASSPRLNTEAFF	TGTGCCAGCAGCCCCCGTTTGAACACTGAAGCTTTCTTT
-	TRBV5-5	TRBJ2-7	-	CASSLDTAYEQYF	TGTGCCAGCAGCTTGGACACCGCCTACGAGCAGTACTTC
TRBD1	TRBV6-6	TRBJ2-5	-	CASTVDRVQETQYF	TGTGCCAGCACCGTCGACAGGGTCCAAGAGACCCAGTACTTC
-	TRBV30	TRBJ1-1	-	CAWSTRGGTEAFF	TGTGCCTGGAGTACCAGGGGAGGGACTGAAGCTTTCTTT
TRBD1	TRBV19	TRBJ1-4	once	CATREGDRDTEKLFF	TGTGCCACCCGTGAGGGGGACAGGGATACCGAAAAACTGTTTTTT
-	TRBV12-3/TRBV12-4	TRBJ2-1	-	CASRLGQEQFF	TGTGCCAGCAGACTCGGACAGGAGCAGTTCTTC
-	TRBV7-9	TRBJ2-3	-	CASSPVSGTDTQYF	TGTGCCAGCAGCCCCGTTAGTGGCACAGATACGCAGTATTTT
-	TRBV9	TRBJ2-5	-	CASSVGLVGQETQYF	TGTGCCAGCAGCGTAGGACTAGTGGGCCAAGAGACCCAGTACTTC
TRBD2	TRBV7-9	TRBJ2-2	-	CASSFSGGTNTGELFF	TGTGCCAGCAGCTTTAGCGGGGGGACCAACACCGGGGAGCTGTTTTTT
-	TRBV5-4	TRBJ1-1	-	CASSLTENTEAFF	TGTGCCAGCAGCCTGACAGAGAACACTGAAGCTTTCTTT
-	TRBV19	TRBJ1-1	-	CASTQDTEAFF	TGTGCCAGTACCCAGGACACTGAAGCTTTCTTT
TRBD2	TRBV5-4	TRBJ2-6	-	CASGLADGANVLTF	TGTGCCAGCGGGCTAGCGGATGGGGCCAACGTCCTGACTTTC
-	TRBV3-1/TRBV3-2	TRBJ1-1	-	CASSQGEGTEAFF	TGTGCCAGCAGCCAAGGGGAGGGAACTGAAGCTTTCTTT
TRBD1	TRBV7-9	TRBJ1-6	-	CASSPGQDNSPLHF	TGTGCCAGCAGCCCTGGACAGGATAATTCACCCCTCCACTTT
-	TRBV7-3	TRBJ2-5	once	CASSIEREGTQYF	TGTGCCAGCAGCATAGAGAGGGAAGGGACCCAGTACTTC
-	TRBV27	TRBJ1-2	-	CASKTGSVKGYTF	TGTGCCAGCAAAACAGGGAGTGTGAAGGGCTACACCTTC
-	TRBV7-2	TRBJ1-5	-	CASSLPGNQPQHF	TGTGCCAGCAGCTTACCGGGCAATCAGCCCCAGCATTTT
-	TRBV28	TRBJ2-7	few	CASSPLTSFSSYEQYF	TGTGCCAGCAGTCCCCTAACTAGTTTTAGCTCCTACGAGCAGTACTTC
TRBD2	TRBV19	TRBJ2-2	-	CASSLRGTSNTGELFF	TGTGCCAGTAGCTTGCGGGGGACCTCGAACACCGGGGAGCTGTTTTTT
-	TRBV27	TRBJ2-7	once	CASSLASASYEQYF	TGTGCCAGCAGTTTAGCTAGCGCGTCATACGAGCAGTACTTC
-	TRBV19	TRBJ1-3	-	CASSPRDISGNTIYF	TGTGCCAGTAGTCCCCGAGACATTTCTGGAAACACCATATATTTT
-	TRBV7-2	TRBJ1-5	-	CASSSDTFNQPQHF	TGTGCCAGCAGCTCGGACACCTTTAATCAGCCCCAGCATTTT
-	TRBV21-1	TRBJ2-3	-	CASGGTNTLTSGREEAPRITQYF	TGTGCCAGCGGGGGTACCAACACTCTGACTAGCGGGAGGGAGGAAGCCCCCCGAATAACGCAGTATTTT
-	TRBV2	TRBJ1-5	-	CASSERLGANQPQHF	TGTGCCAGCAGTGAGAGACTGGGGGCCAATCAGCCCCAGCATTTT
-	TRBV3-1/TRBV3-2	TRBJ1-5	-	CASSPHSSNQPQHF	TGTGCCAGCAGCCCCCACAGTAGCAATCAGCCCCAGCATTTT
TRBD2	TRBV7-2	TRBJ2-1	-	CASSQSSGSHNEQFF	TGTGCCAGCAGCCAGTCTAGCGGGAGCCACAATGAGCAGTTCTTC
-	TRBV5-6	TRBJ1-5	-	CASSWMGGFNQPQHF	TGTGCCAGCAGCTGGATGGGGGGGTTCAATCAGCCCCAGCATTTT
-	TRBV6-5	TRBJ1-1	once	CASPGRGGGITEAFF	TGTGCCAGCCCAGGGCGGGGGGGAGGTATCACTGAAGCTTTCTTT
-	TRBV2	TRBJ2-7	-	CASGLFNYEQYF	TGTGCCAGCGGACTTTTCAACTACGAGCAGTACTTC
TRBD2	TRBV30	TRBJ2-3	-	CAWSVRGGRPKDTQYF	TGTGCCTGGAGTGTACGAGGCGGGAGACCGAAAGATACGCAGTATTTT
-	TRBV5-4	TRBJ1-1	-	CASSLEGWTEAFF	TGTGCCAGCAGCTTGGAGGGGTGGACTGAAGCTTTCTTT
TRBD1	TRBV7-3	TRBJ2-3	-	CASSPTGEGTQYF	TGTGCCAGCAGTCCAACAGGGGAAGGTACGCAGTATTTT
TRBD1	TRBV15	TRBJ2-3	-	CATSFGRDRARDTQYF	TGTGCCACCAGCTTCGGCCGGGACAGGGCCCGGGATACGCAGTATTTT
TRBD2	TRBV5-1	TRBJ2-1	-	CASSFYAGEANEQFF	TGCGCCAGCAGCTTTTACGCGGGAGAGGCGAATGAGCAGTTCTTC
TRBD2	TRBV9	TRBJ2-3	-	CASSVVAPAGGMDTQYF	TGTGCCAGCAGCGTAGTTGCCCCCGCGGGAGGGATGGATACGCAGTATTTT
-	TRBV18	TRBJ1-6	-	CASSLPGTDPLHF	TGTGCCAGCTCACTTCCTGGAACAGATCCCCTCCACTTT
TRBD1	TRBV5-1	TRBJ2-1	-	CASSPRQGIDNEQFF	TGCGCCAGCAGTCCACGACAGGGTATCGACAATGAGCAGTTCTTC
-	TRBV12-2	TRBJ2-7	-	CASRLGAGGGSYEQYF	TGTGCAAGTCGCTTAGGGGCAGGGGGAGGATCCTACGAGCAGTACTTC
-	TRBV27	TRBJ1-3	-	CASSQVRKGGTGNTIYF	TGTGCCAGCAGCCAAGTCCGTAAGGGAGGAACTGGAAACACCATATATTTT
-	TRBV9	TRBJ1-4	once	CASSVRDKTTNEKLFF	TGTGCCAGCAGCGTTCGGGACAAAACAACTAATGAAAAACTGTTTTTT
TRBD1	TRBV6-5	TRBJ1-5	-	CASSQGEGANQPQHF	TGTGCCAGCAGTCAGGGTGAGGGGGCGAATCAGCCCCAGCATTTT
-	TRBV9	TRBJ2-3	-	CASSAGLSSTDTQYF	TGTGCCAGCAGCGCAGGTCTTTCCAGCACAGATACGCAGTATTTT
TRBD1	TRBV6-2/TRBV6-3	TRBJ2-7	-	CASSDAQRTGGPYEQYF	TGTGCCAGCAGTGACGCCCAAAGGACAGGGGGGCCCTACGAGCAGTACTTC
-	TRBV11-1	TRBJ2-1	once	CASSFGEGGPNEQFF	TGTGCCAGCAGCTTTGGAGAGGGTGGCCCTAATGAGCAGTTCTTC
TRBD1	TRBV6-2/TRBV6-3	TRBJ1-5	-	CASSYTGGAGQPQHF	TGTGCCAGCAGTTACACAGGGGGCGCGGGGCAGCCCCAGCATTTT
-	TRBV6-5	TRBJ2-7	once	CASSPVLGRVYEQYF	TGTGCCAGCAGCCCGGTGTTAGGGAGAGTCTACGAGCAGTACTTC
-	TRBV27	TRBJ2-2	once	CASSPYRLTGELFF	TGTGCCAGCAGTCCTTACAGGCTCACCGGGGAGCTGTTTTTT
TRBD1	TRBV7-3	TRBJ2-1	-	CASSLDRGGYNEQFF	TGTGCCAGCAGCCTAGACAGGGGTGGTTACAATGAGCAGTTCTTC
-	TRBV5-8	TRBJ1-6	-	CASRRGRKDSPLHF	TGTGCCAGCAGAAGGGGTAGGAAAGATTCACCCCTCCACTTT
TRBD2	TRBV5-4	TRBJ2-2	-	CASSLLGTSGGRAGELFF	TGTGCCAGCAGCCTACTTGGGACTAGCGGGGGTCGAGCCGGGGAGCTGTTTTTT
TRBD1	TRBV27	TRBJ2-6	-	CASSFGTIGQGGSGANVLTF	TGTGCCAGCAGTTTTGGGACAATTGGACAGGGAGGTTCTGGGGCCAACGTCCTGACTTTC
TRBD2	TRBV6-5	TRBJ2-3	-	CASSTGTSGGPTQYF	TGTGCCAGCAGCACCGGGACTAGCGGGGGCCCTACGCAGTATTTT
TRBD1	TRBV4-1	TRBJ1-3	-	CASSQVDRGSGNTIYF	TGCGCCAGCAGCCAAGTGGACAGGGGGTCTGGAAACACCATATATTTT
TRBD2	TRBV5-1	TRBJ2-7	-	CASSPGRGSYEQYF	TGCGCCAGCAGCCCCGGGAGGGGCTCCTACGAGCAGTACTTC
TRBD1	TRBV19	TRBJ2-7	-	CASRPGDRGSFNEQYF	TGTGCCAGTAGGCCCGGGGACAGGGGTTCTTTTAACGAGCAGTACTTC
-	TRBV5-6	TRBJ1-3	once	CASSPTGRDTIYF	TGTGCCAGCAGCCCAACAGGGCGGGACACCATATATTTT
-	TRBV12-5	TRBJ2-7	-	CASGLVPKGGWYEQYF	TGTGCTAGTGGTTTGGTACCTAAGGGGGGGTGGTACGAGCAGTACTTC
TRBD1	TRBV29-1	TRBJ1-3	once	CSVESRRGAGGGNTIYF	TGCAGCGTTGAAAGTCGAAGGGGGGCAGGGGGCGGAAACACCATATATTTT